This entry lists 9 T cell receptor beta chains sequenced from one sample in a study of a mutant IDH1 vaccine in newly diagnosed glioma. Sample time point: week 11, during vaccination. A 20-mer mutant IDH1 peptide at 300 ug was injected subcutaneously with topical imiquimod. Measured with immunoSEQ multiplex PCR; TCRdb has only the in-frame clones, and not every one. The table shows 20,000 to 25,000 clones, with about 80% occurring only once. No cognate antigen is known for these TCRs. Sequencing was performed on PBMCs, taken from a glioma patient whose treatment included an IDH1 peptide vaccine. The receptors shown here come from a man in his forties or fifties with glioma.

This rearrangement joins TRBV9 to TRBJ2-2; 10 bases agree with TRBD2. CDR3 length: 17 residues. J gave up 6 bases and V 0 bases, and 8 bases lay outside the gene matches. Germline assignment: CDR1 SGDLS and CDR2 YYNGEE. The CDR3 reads CASSVAASGSRAGELFF. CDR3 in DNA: TGTGCCAGCAGCGTAGCGGCTAGCGGGAGTAGGGCCGGGGAGCTGTTTTTT. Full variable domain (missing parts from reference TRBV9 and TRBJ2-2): DSGVTQTPKHLITATGQRVTLRCSPRSGDLSVYWYQQSLDQGLQFLIQYYNGEERAKGNILERFSAQQFPDLHSELNLSSLELGDSALYFCASSVAASGSRAGELFFGEGSRLTVL.

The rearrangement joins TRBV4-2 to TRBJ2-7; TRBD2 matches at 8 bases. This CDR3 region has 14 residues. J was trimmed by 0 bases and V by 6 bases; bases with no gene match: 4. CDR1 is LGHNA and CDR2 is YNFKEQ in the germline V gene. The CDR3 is CASRKSGSSYEQYF. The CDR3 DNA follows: TGTGCCAGCAGAAAAAGCGGGAGCTCCTACGAGCAGTACTTC.

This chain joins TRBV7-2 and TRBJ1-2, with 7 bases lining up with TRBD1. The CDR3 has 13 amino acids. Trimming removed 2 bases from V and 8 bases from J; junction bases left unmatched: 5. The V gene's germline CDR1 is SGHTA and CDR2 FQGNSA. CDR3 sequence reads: CASSLQRQGGYTF. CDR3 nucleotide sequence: TGTGCCAGCAGCTTACAACGACAGGGAGGCTACACCTTC.

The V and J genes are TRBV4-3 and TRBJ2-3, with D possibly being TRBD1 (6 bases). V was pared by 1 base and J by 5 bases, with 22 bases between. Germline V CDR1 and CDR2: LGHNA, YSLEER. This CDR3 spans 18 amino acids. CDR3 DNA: TGCGCCAGCAGCCAAGGCTTGCCAGGGGCCCTCGGGGTAGATACGCAGTATTTT. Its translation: CASSQGLPGALGVDTQYF.

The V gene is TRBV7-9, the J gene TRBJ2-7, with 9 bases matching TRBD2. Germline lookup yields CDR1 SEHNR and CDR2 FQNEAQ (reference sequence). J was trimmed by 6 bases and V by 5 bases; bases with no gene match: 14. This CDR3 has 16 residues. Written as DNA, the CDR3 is TGTGCCAGCAGCCCCGCTAGGGTAGCGGGAGAATCCGAGCAGTACTTC. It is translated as CASSPARVAGESEQYF.

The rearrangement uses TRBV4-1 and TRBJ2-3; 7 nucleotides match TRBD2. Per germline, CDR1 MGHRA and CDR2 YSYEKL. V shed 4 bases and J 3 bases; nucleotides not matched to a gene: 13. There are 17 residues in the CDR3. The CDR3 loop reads CASSRAGRTSWTDTQYF. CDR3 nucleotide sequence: TGCGCCAGCAGCCGAGCGGGGAGAACCTCTTGGACAGATACGCAGTATTTT.

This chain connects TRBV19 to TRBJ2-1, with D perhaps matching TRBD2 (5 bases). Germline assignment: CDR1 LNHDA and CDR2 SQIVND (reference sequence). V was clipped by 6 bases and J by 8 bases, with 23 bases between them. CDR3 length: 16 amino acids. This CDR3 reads CASSINMPEGLDEQFF. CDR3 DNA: TGTGCCAGTAGCATAAACATGCCAGAGGGCCTCGATGAGCAGTTCTTC.

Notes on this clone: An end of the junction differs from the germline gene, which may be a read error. The CDR3 region is CASTLGTPYMTPKNYNEQFF. As DNA, the CDR3 is TGTGCCAGCACCTTAGGTACGCCCTATATGACCCCAAAGAATTACAATGAGCAGTTCTTC. This rearrangement joins TRBV11-3 to TRBJ2-1; no definite D call. This CDR3 has 20 amino acids. The germline CDR1 and CDR2 sequences are SGHNT and YENEEA. Together with reference TRBV11-3 and TRBJ2-1, the CDR3 gives the full variable domain: EAGVVQSPRYKIIEKKQPVAFWCNPISGHNTLYWYLQNLGQGPELLIRYENEEAVDDSQLPKDRFSAERLKGVDSTLKIQPAELGDSAVYLCASTLGTPYMTPKNYNEQFFGPGTRLTVL.

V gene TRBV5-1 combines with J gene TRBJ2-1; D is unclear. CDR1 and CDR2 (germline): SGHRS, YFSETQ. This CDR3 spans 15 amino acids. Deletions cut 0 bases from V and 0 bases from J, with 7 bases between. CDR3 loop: CASSLGPSSYNEQFF. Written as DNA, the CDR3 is TGCGCCAGCAGCTTGGGCCCAAGCTCCTACAATGAGCAGTTCTTC.